This passage covers 13 T cell receptor beta chains from one sample sequenced in a study of OX40 agonist ivuxolimab in advanced cancers. Libraries were prepared by immunoSEQ multiplex PCR; TCRdb keeps only in-frame clonotypes and omits some of them. The repertoire holds tens of thousands of clones, with approximately 90% as singletons. The sample in question was CD4+ or CD8+ T cells sorted from blood, obtained in a trial of the OX40 agonist ivuxolimab. Receptors originate from an adult with an advanced solid tumor such as melanoma, head and neck, liver or kidney cancer.

This chain links TRBV5-5 with TRBJ1-1, with D perhaps matching TRBD1 (6 bases). V was clipped by 0 bases and J by 4 bases, with 10 bases between them. The CDR3 totals 14 residues. From germline, CDR1 is SGHKS and CDR2 YYEKEE (reference sequence). The CDR3 nucleotides are TGTGCCAGCAGCTTGGATGGGGGCGGCACTGAAGCTTTCTTT. It yields the protein CASSLDGGGTEAFF.

In DNA, the CDR3 is TGTGCCTGGAGACACGGAGGGGTTGTCAAAAATGAGCAGTTCTTC. This encodes CAWRHGGVVKNEQFF. The chain employs TRBV30 and TRBJ2-1, with a weak D call TRBD2 (6 bases). The germline gives CDR1 GTSNPN, CDR2 SVGIG (reference sequence). V was cut by 3 bases and J by 7 bases, with 19 bases left in between. The CDR3 extends over 15 amino acids.

This chain uses TRBV18 with TRBJ2-2; 10 bases line up with TRBD1. Germline assignment: CDR1 KGHSH and CDR2 LQKENI. J gave up 5 bases and V 3 bases, and 3 bases lay outside the gene matches. CDR3 length: 15 amino acids. Here the CDR3 DNA reads TGTGCCAGCTCACCGGGGACAGGGGAAACCGGGGAGCTGTTTTTT. Protein sequence: CASSPGTGETGELFF.

J is TRBJ2-7 and V is TRBV2, with a possible D match to TRBD2 (6 bases). CDR1 and CDR2 (germline): SNHLY, FYNNEI. The germline V and J ends were trimmed by 0 bases and 4 bases, with 16 bases remaining between them. This CDR3 spans 16 amino acids. Here the CDR3 DNA reads TGTGCCAGCAGTGAAGCGTATTACGGGAGTAGGTACGAGCAGTACTTC. Protein product: CASSEAYYGSRYEQYF.

About this clone: Other DNA sequences from this sample encode an identical CDR3 as well. The chain employs TRBV18 and TRBJ2-5, with TRBD1 matching over 9 bases. This CDR3 spans 15 amino acids. CDR1 is KGHSH, CDR2 LQKENI, per germline. The V gene end was trimmed by 6 bases and the J gene end by 2 bases; junction bases not matched to a gene: 7. For the CDR3, the DNA is TGTGCCAGCTCGCCGAACAGGGGGCTTCAAGAGACCCAGTACTTC. Residues: CASSPNRGLQETQYF.

The gene calls are TRBV10-3 and TRBJ1-5; TRBD1 is a possible D gene (5 bases). The CDR3 extends over 16 amino acids. The germline CDR1 and CDR2 sequences are ENHRY and SYGVKD. V lost 0 bases to trimming and J lost 3 bases, with 12 bases between them. The chain's CDR3 is CAISESQGHFNQPQHF. The CDR3 region has the DNA TGTGCCATCAGTGAGTCGCAAGGACACTTCAATCAGCCCCAGCATTTT.

This chain joins TRBV28 and TRBJ2-3; TRBD1 agrees at 7 bases. The CDR3 extends over 15 amino acids. With 5 bases clipped from V and 4 bases from J, the junction kept 9 bases outside the gene matches. Germline V gives CDR1 MDHEN, CDR2 SYDVKM. CDR3: CASSATGVGSDTQYF. CDR3 DNA sequence: TGTGCCAGCAGTGCAACAGGGGTGGGGTCAGATACGCAGTATTTT.

This rearrangement joins TRBV19 to TRBJ2-1; D gene unclear. This CDR3 spans 14 amino acids. The V end was cut by 4 bases, the J end by 5 bases, with 12 bases between. Germline-derived CDR1 and CDR2 are LNHDA and SQIVND (reference sequence). The CDR3 nucleotides are TGTGCCAGTAGTAGAAGCGCCGGAGACAATGAGCAGTTCTTC. This gives the protein CASSRSAGDNEQFF.

This chain uses TRBV19 with TRBJ1-3; 7 bases map to TRBD1. This CDR3 has 15 amino acids. With V trimmed by 5 bases and J by 1 base, 5 bases remained unmatched. The V gene's germline CDR1 is LNHDA and CDR2 SQIVND (reference sequence). The CDR3 here is CASSDQGGSGNTIYF. CDR3 bases: TGTGCCAGTAGTGACCAGGGGGGTTCTGGAAACACCATATATTTT.

The J gene is TRBJ2-7, the V gene TRBV6-1, with TRBD1 as a possible D gene (6 bases). CDR3 size: 13 residues. V was pared by 8 bases and J by 3 bases, with 14 bases between. CDR1 and CDR2 (germline): MNHNS, SASEGT. The CDR3 DNA follows: TGTGCCAGCCAGAGGGACAAGATCTACGAGCAGTACTTC. It codes for CASQRDKIYEQYF.

CDR3 loop: CASSMQGAYNEQFF. In nucleotides, the CDR3 is TGTGCCAGTAGTATGCAAGGGGCCTACAATGAGCAGTTCTTC. The genes are TRBV19 and TRBJ2-1; D may be TRBD1 (5 bases). CDR1 and CDR2 (germline): LNHDA, SQIVND (reference sequence). The CDR3 spans 14 residues. Trimming removed 3 bases from V and 2 bases from J, with 8 bases in between.

This clone occurred once. The chain couples TRBV30 to TRBJ2-2; D possibly corresponds to TRBD1 (5 bases). The CDR3 has 13 residues. V was pared by 0 bases and J by 3 bases, with 5 bases between. The V gene's germline CDR1 is GTSNPN and CDR2 SVGIG (reference sequence). The chain's CDR3 is CAWSVQDTGELFF. The CDR3 DNA follows: TGTGCCTGGAGTGTACAGGACACCGGGGAGCTGTTTTTT.

This chain connects TRBV6-1 to TRBJ1-2; D is unresolved. Germline V gene data show CDR1 as MNHNS and CDR2 as SASEGT. The germline V and J ends were trimmed by 2 bases and 8 bases, with 12 bases remaining between them. The CDR3 extends over 13 amino acids. The CDR3 loop reads CASSEIPSRGYTF. The CDR3 nucleotides are TGTGCCAGCAGTGAAATCCCCTCGAGGGGCTACACCTTC.